A selection of T cell receptor beta chains follows, all from one sample in a study of beta chain features in type 1 diabetes. Clones were read by immunoSEQ multiplex PCR, and TCRdb kept only the in-frame ones, dropping some. The table shows a few hundred thousand clones, with 15% occurring only once. Material for sequencing was naive CD4+ T cells from blood. The receptor source for this set is a man aged 18 to 30 with type 1 diabetes. Both conserved end residues are part of each CDR3. Fields, in order: clone size, J gene, D gene, V gene, CDR3 protein, CDR3 DNA. D genes are given only for firm matches. Clone size appears in some rows only: once, few, many, or a class for an expanded clone.

>few|TRBJ1-2|TRBD1|TRBV6-6
CASWTGFFGYTF
TGTGCCAGCTGGACAGGGTTCTTTGGCTACACCTTC
>-|TRBJ1-2|-|TRBV6-5
CASTRENALSYGYTF
TGTGCCAGCACTCGTGAGAATGCCCTTTCCTATGGCTACACCTTC
>few|TRBJ2-1|-|TRBV28
CASSFRVYNEQFF
TGTGCCAGCAGTTTCCGGGTATACAATGAGCAGTTCTTC
>few|TRBJ2-3|-|TRBV5-6
CASSLILLRTDTQYF
TGTGCCAGCAGCTTGATCCTACTCCGCACAGATACGCAGTATTTT
>-|TRBJ1-2|TRBD1|TRBV7-2
CATLRTQGTRGIGGYTF
TGTGCCACGCTAAGAACACAGGGGACCAGGGGGATTGGTGGCTACACCTTC
>once|TRBJ2-5|-|TRBV5-4
CASSFPGGGQETQYF
TGTGCCAGCAGCTTTCCGGGGGGCGGGCAAGAGACCCAGTACTTC
>-|TRBJ2-5|TRBD2|TRBV9
CASTKGAGRKETQYF
TGTGCCAGCACCAAAGGAGCGGGGCGTAAAGAGACCCAGTACTTC
>few|TRBJ2-1|TRBD2|TRBV7-9
CASSPAGRRQFF
TGTGCCAGCAGCCCAGCGGGGCGCCGGCAGTTCTTC
>few|TRBJ2-1|-|TRBV29-1
CSASNSPGVDEQFF
TGCAGCGCCTCAAACTCCCCCGGGGTCGATGAGCAGTTCTTC
>few|TRBJ2-5|TRBD2|TRBV10-3
CAIRGERTSGRVMDQETQYF
TGTGCCATCAGGGGAGAACGGACTAGCGGGAGGGTGATGGACCAAGAGACCCAGTACTTC
>-|TRBJ1-1|-|TRBV7-8
CASSLRGMNTEAFF
TGTGCCAGCAGCTTAAGGGGGATGAACACTGAAGCTTTCTTT
>-|TRBJ1-2|-|TRBV5-6
CASSLGQNYGYTF
TGTGCCAGCAGCTTGGGTCAGAACTATGGCTACACCTTC
>-|TRBJ1-2|-|TRBV28
CASSKEKFYGYTF
TGTGCCAGCAGTAAAGAGAAGTTCTATGGCTACACCTTC
>few|TRBJ2-1|TRBD1|TRBV5-4
CASSQDRGPYNEQFF
TGTGCCAGCAGCCAGGACAGGGGCCCCTACAATGAGCAGTTCTTC
>few|TRBJ2-1|-|TRBV20-1
CSASFYNEQFF
TGCAGTGCTAGCTTCTACAATGAGCAGTTCTTC
>few|TRBJ2-5|-|TRBV19
CASKLAIQETQYF
TGTGCCAGTAAACTTGCGATACAAGAGACCCAGTACTTC
>few|TRBJ2-5|TRBD2|TRBV5-1
CASSLSGGAAKTQYF
TGCGCCAGCAGCTTAAGCGGGGGGGCCGCAAAGACCCAGTACTTC
>-|TRBJ2-1|-|TRBV30
CAWSVGGSLSEQFF
TGTGCCTGGAGTGTAGGCGGTTCCCTCAGTGAGCAGTTCTTC
>few|TRBJ1-1|-|TRBV7-2
CASSLPMNTEAFF
TGTGCCAGCAGCTTACCTATGAACACTGAAGCTTTCTTT
>-|TRBJ1-5|-|TRBV7-2
CASSLEGHNQPQHF
TGTGCCAGCAGCTTAGAAGGACACAATCAGCCCCAGCATTTT
>-|TRBJ1-1|-|TRBV6-1
CASSGRTERPTEAFF
TGTGCCAGCAGTGGCCGGACAGAACGGCCCACTGAAGCTTTCTTT
>-|TRBJ2-7|TRBD2|TRBV28
CASSFPLAGELSYEQYF
TGTGCCAGCAGTTTCCCCCTAGCGGGAGAACTCTCCTACGAGCAGTACTTC
>-|TRBJ2-7|-|TRBV5-1
CASSLGPDSSYEQYF
TGCGCCAGCAGCCTGGGCCCGGACAGCTCCTACGAGCAGTACTTC
>-|TRBJ2-7|TRBD1|TRBV19
CASSTSPGQGNYEQYF
TGTGCCAGTAGCACATCCCCGGGACAGGGGAACTACGAGCAGTACTTC
>-|TRBJ1-1|TRBD1|TRBV19
CASSLKRDSLEAFF
TGTGCCAGTAGTCTAAAACGGGACAGCCTTGAAGCTTTCTTT
>-|TRBJ1-5|-|TRBV18
CASSPGRDQPQHF
TGTGCCAGCTCCCCGGGGAGGGACCAGCCCCAGCATTTT
>few|TRBJ2-5|-|TRBV5-8
CASSRKGGGEETQYF
TGTGCCAGCAGCCGAAAAGGAGGGGGCGAAGAGACCCAGTACTTC
>few|TRBJ2-7|TRBD1|TRBV13
CASIKQGAYEQYF
TGTGCCAGCATCAAACAGGGGGCCTACGAGCAGTACTTC
>few|TRBJ2-4|TRBD1|TRBV28
CASSSGQGIGKNIQYF
TGTGCCAGCAGTTCGGGACAGGGTATCGGCAAAAACATTCAGTACTTC
>-|TRBJ2-7|-|TRBV27
CASSFTQGRGEQYF
TGTGCCAGCAGTTTTACCCAGGGTCGAGGCGAGCAGTACTTC
>-|TRBJ2-7|TRBD1|TRBV19
CASSIRGQGTEQYF
TGTGCCAGTAGTATTAGAGGACAGGGGACAGAGCAGTACTTC
>-|TRBJ2-5|TRBD2|TRBV11-2
CASSFAGRRGARETQYF
TGTGCCAGCAGCTTTGCGGGTCGGCGGGGGGCCCGTGAGACCCAGTACTTC
>-|TRBJ2-4|-|TRBV19
CASRDSLAKNIQYF
TGTGCCAGTAGGGACAGCCTAGCCAAAAACATTCAGTACTTC
>-|TRBJ2-1|TRBD1|TRBV18
CASSPQGAQYEQFF
TGTGCCAGCTCACCACAGGGGGCTCAGTATGAGCAGTTCTTC
>-|TRBJ2-3|TRBD2|TRBV19
CASSRVAGWGTDTQYF
TGTGCCAGTAGCAGAGTAGCGGGGTGGGGCACAGATACGCAGTATTTT
>-|TRBJ2-2|TRBD2|TRBV28
CASRLPGGVETGELFF
TGTGCCAGCAGGCTCCCGGGGGGAGTAGAAACCGGGGAGCTGTTTTTT
>few|TRBJ2-6|-|TRBV29-1
CSVDEGSGANVLTF
TGCAGCGTTGATGAGGGTTCTGGGGCCAACGTCCTGACTTTC
>few|TRBJ2-5|TRBD1|TRBV5-1
CASSRDRDQETQYF
TGCGCCAGCAGCCGGGACAGGGACCAAGAGACCCAGTACTTC
>-|TRBJ2-5|-|TRBV6-6
CASTTRETSEETQYF
TGTGCCAGTACGACTCGGGAGACGTCAGAAGAGACCCAGTACTTC
>-|TRBJ2-5|TRBD2|TRBV5-6
CASSLVAGAQETQYF
TGTGCCAGCAGCTTGGTAGCGGGGGCCCAAGAGACCCAGTACTTC